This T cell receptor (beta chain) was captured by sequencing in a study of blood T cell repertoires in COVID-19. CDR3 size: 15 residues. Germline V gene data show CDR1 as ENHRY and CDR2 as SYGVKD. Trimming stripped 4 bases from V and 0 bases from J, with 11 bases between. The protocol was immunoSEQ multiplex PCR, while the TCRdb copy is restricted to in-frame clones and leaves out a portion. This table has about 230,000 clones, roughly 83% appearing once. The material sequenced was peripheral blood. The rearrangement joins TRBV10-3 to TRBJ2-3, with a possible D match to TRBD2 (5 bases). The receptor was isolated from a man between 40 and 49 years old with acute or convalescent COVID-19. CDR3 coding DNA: TGTGCCATCAGTGCCAGCGGAAAGAGCACAGATACGCAGTATTTT. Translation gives CAISASGKSTDTQYF.